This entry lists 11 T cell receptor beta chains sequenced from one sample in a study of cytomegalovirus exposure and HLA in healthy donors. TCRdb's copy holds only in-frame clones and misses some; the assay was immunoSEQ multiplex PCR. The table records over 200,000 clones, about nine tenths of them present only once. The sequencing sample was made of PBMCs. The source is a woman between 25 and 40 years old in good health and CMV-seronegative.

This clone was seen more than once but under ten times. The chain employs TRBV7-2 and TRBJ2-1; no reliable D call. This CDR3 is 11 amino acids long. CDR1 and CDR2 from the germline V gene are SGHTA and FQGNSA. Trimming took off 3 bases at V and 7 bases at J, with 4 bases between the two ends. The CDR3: CASSLLNEQFF. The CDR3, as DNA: TGTGCCAGCAGCTTGCTGAATGAGCAGTTCTTC.

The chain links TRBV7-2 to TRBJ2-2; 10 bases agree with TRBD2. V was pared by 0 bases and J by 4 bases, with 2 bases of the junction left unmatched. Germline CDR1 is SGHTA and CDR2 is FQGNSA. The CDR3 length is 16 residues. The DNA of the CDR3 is TGTGCCAGCAGCTTAGCCACTAGCGGGACCACCGGGGAGCTGTTTTTT. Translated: CASSLATSGTTGELFF.

Here the CDR3 DNA reads TGCAGCGCCTACGAGCAGTACTTC. It translates to CSAYEQYF. The V gene is TRBV29-1, the J gene TRBJ2-7, with D uncertain. Trimming took 7 bases from V and 2 from J, leaving 0 bases between them. The germline gives CDR1 SQVTM, CDR2 ANQGSEA. CDR3 size: 8 residues.

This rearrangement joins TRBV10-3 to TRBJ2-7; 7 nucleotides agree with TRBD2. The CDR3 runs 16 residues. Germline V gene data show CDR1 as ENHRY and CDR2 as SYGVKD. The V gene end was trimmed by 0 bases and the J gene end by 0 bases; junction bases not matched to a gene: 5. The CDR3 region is CAISESTSHSSYEQYF. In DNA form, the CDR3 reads TGTGCCATCAGTGAGTCGACTAGCCACAGCTCCTACGAGCAGTACTTC.

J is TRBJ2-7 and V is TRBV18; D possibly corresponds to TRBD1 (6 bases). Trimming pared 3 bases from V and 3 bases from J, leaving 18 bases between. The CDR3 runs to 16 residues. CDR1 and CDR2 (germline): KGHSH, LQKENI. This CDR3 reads CASSPTLSRGGYEQYF. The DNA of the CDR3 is TGTGCCAGCTCACCCACCCTTTCTAGAGGGGGCTACGAGCAGTACTTC.

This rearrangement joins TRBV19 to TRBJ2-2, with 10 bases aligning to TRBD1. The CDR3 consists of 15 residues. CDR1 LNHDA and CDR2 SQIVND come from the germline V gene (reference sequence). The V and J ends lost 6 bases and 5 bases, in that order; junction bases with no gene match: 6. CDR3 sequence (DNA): TGTGCCAGTAGAACGGGACAGGGGTTTACCGGGGAGCTGTTTTTT. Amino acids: CASRTGQGFTGELFF. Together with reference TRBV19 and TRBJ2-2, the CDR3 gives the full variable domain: DGGITQSPKYLFRKEGQNVTLSCEQNLNHDAMYWYRQDPGQGLRLIYYSQIVNDFQKGDIAEGYSVSREKKESFPLTVTSAQKNPTAFYLCASRTGQGFTGELFFGEGSRLTVL.

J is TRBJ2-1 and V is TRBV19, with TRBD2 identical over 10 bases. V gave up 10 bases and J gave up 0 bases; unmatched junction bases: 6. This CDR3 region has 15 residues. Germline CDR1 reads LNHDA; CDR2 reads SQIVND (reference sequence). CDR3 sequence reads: CATKIAGGSYNEQFF. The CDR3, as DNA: TGTGCCACCAAGATAGCGGGAGGCTCCTACAATGAGCAGTTCTTC.

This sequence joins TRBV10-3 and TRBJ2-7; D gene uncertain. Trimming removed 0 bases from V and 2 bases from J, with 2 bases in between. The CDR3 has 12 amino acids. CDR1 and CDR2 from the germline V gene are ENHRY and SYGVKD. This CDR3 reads CAISESPYEQYF. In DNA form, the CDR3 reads TGTGCCATCAGTGAGTCCCCCTACGAGCAGTACTTC.

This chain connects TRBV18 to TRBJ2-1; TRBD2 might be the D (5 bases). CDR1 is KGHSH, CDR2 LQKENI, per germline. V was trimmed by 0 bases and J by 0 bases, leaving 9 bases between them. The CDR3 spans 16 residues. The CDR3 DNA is TGTGCCAGCTCACCACCGTGGGAGAACTCCTACAATGAGCAGTTCTTC. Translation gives CASSPPWENSYNEQFF.

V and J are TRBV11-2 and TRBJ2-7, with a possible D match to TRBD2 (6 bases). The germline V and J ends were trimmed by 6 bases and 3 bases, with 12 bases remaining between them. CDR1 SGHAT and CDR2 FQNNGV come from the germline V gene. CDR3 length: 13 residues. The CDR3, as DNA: TGTGCCAGCAGTCCCTGGGGAGGCTACGAGCAGTACTTC. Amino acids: CASSPWGGYEQYF.

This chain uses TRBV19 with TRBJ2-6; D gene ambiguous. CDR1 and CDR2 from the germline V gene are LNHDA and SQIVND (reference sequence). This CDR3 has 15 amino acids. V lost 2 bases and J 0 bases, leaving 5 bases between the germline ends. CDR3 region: CASSIQTSGANVLTF. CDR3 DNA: TGTGCCAGTAGTATACAGACCTCTGGGGCCAACGTCCTGACTTTC.